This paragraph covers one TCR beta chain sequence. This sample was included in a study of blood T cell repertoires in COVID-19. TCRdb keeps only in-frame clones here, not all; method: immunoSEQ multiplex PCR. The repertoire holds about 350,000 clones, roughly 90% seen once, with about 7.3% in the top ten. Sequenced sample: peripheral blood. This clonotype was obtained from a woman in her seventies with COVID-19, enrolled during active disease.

The CDR3, as DNA: TGTGCCAGTAGCCCCACTAGCGGGGGGCGGACCGGGGAGCTGTTTTTT. Residues: CASSPTSGGRTGELFF. J is TRBJ2-2 and V is TRBV19; TRBD2 agrees at 12 bases. The germline V gene has CDR1 LNHDA and CDR2 SQIVND (reference sequence). The junction had 7 bases not matched to a gene; V was cut back by 6 bases and J by 5 bases. The CDR3 contains 16 residues.